A selection of T cell receptor beta chains follows, all from one sample in a study of cytomegalovirus exposure and HLA in healthy donors. Assay used: immunoSEQ multiplex PCR; TCRdb lists only in-frame clones, some missing. The sample lists roughly 110,000 clones, roughly 76% occurring once. Material for sequencing was PBMCs. Source of these receptors: a man aged 18 to 29 in good health and CMV-seronegative. Both conserved end residues are part of each CDR3. The D gene is left open where the match is weak. Rows give clone size only sometimes, using once, few, many, or a class for an expanded clone.

>TRBJ2-7|TRBV10-3|-|-
TGTGCCATCAGTGAGGTGGCGGGACGCGAGCAGTACTTC
CAISEVAGREQYF
>TRBJ1-4|TRBV7-9|-|few
TGTGCCAGCAGCTTATTTAACGGAGCCGCCCGGCATGAAAAACTGTTTTTT
CASSLFNGAARHEKLFF
>TRBJ2-3|TRBV4-3|TRBD2|-
TGCGCCAGCAGCCCTAGACTAGCGGGGGGGCAAGATACGCAGTATTTT
CASSPRLAGGQDTQYF
>TRBJ2-3|TRBV6-5|-|-
TGTGCCAGCAGTTACTCGACCGGGGGATCGGGTACGCAGTATTTT
CASSYSTGGSGTQYF
>TRBJ2-3|TRBV7-2|TRBD1|-
TGTGCCAGCAGCTTTGCCTTATTTGGGACAGGGGGGACAGATACGCAGTATTTT
CASSFALFGTGGTDTQYF
>TRBJ1-3|TRBV5-1|TRBD1|-
TGCGCCAGCAGCTTCTGGACAGGGGCCTCGGGTCGGGGGAACACCATATATTTT
CASSFWTGASGRGNTIYF
>TRBJ2-1|TRBV7-2|TRBD2|-
TGTGCCAGCAGACCCCGGACTAGCGGGGGGCCGACTGAGCAGTTCTTC
CASRPRTSGGPTEQFF
>TRBJ2-7|TRBV4-3|TRBD2|-
TGCGCCAGCAGCCAAGACCCCAGCGGGGGGGCAGCGGGAGCCGACTACGAGCAGTACTTC
CASSQDPSGGAAGADYEQYF
>TRBJ1-6|TRBV13|TRBD1|few
TGTGCCAGCAGCCCCGGACAGGGAAATTCACCCCTCCACTTT
CASSPGQGNSPLHF
>TRBJ2-7|TRBV6-1|-|-
TGTGCCAGCAGTGAAGGGAGGCGGACCTACGAGCAGTACTTC
CASSEGRRTYEQYF
>TRBJ1-1|TRBV7-6|-|-
TGTGCCAGCAGCCCGACCAGGGTTATTGGCATCGGAGAGAACACTGAAGCTTTCTTT
CASSPTRVIGIGENTEAFF
>TRBJ2-5|TRBV4-2|-|once
TGTGCCAGCAGCCAAGTTGAGGGAACAGCGGAGACCCAGTACTTC
CASSQVEGTAETQYF
>TRBJ1-4|TRBV7-9|TRBD1|-
TGTGCCAGCAGCCTAAGCCGGGACAGTAATGAAAAACTGTTTTTT
CASSLSRDSNEKLFF
>TRBJ1-4|TRBV5-4|TRBD1|-
TGTGCCAGCAGCCGGGCGACAGGGTACAATGAAAAACTGTTTTTT
CASSRATGYNEKLFF
>TRBJ1-6|TRBV6-6|-|-
TGTGCCAGCAGTTACGTGACATCTAATTCACCCCTCCACTTT
CASSYVTSNSPLHF
>TRBJ2-7|TRBV5-1|TRBD1|-
TGCGCCAGCAGCTCGACAGGGGGCGAGTCAAAGCAGTACTTC
CASSSTGGESKQYF
>TRBJ1-5|TRBV28|-|-
TGTGCCAGCGGGTTAACGGGGTATCAGCCCCAGCATTTT
CASGLTGYQPQHF
>TRBJ2-2|TRBV7-9|-|-
TGTGCCAGCAGCTTAGTTGAAGGTTCGGGCACCGGGGAGCTGTTTTTT
CASSLVEGSGTGELFF
>TRBJ1-1|TRBV7-3|-|-
TGTGCCAGCAGCTTAAGCGGGGCCCCCACTGAAGCTTTCTTT
CASSLSGAPTEAFF
>TRBJ2-7|TRBV19|-|-
TGTGCCAGTAGTAGAACGTGGCAGGGAATCTACGAGCAGTACTTC
CASSRTWQGIYEQYF
>TRBJ2-7|TRBV5-1|TRBD1|few
TGCGCCAGCAGCTCGAACTCCGGACAGGGGAGCTCCTACGAGCAGTACTTC
CASSSNSGQGSSYEQYF
>TRBJ2-3|TRBV6-5|TRBD2|-
TGTGCCAGCAGTACGACTAGCGCGGGAGGGGATACGCAGTATTTT
CASSTTSAGGDTQYF
>TRBJ2-3|TRBV14|-|-
TGTGCCAGCAGCCAAGACGTAACAGGGAGCACAGATACGCAGTATTTT
CASSQDVTGSTDTQYF
>TRBJ2-5|TRBV4-2|-|-
TGTGCCAGCAGCCCGGAGGGGGGGCGGGACGGAGAGACCCAGTACTTC
CASSPEGGRDGETQYF
>TRBJ1-4|TRBV4-2|-|few
TGTGCCAGCAGCGGGGAGTACGACGCAACTAATGAAAAACTGTTTTTT
CASSGEYDATNEKLFF
>TRBJ1-2|TRBV5-6|-|few
TGTGCCAGCAGCCACATACAGGGAAACTATGGCTACACCTTC
CASSHIQGNYGYTF
>TRBJ1-1|TRBV2|-|-
TGTGCCAGCAAAATGTACGGGGGGGAGTCTGAAGCTTTCTTT
CASKMYGGESEAFF
>TRBJ2-7|TRBV11-2|-|-
TGTGCCAGCAGCTTAGGGGCCCAGCTCTACGAGCAGTACTTC
CASSLGAQLYEQYF
>TRBJ2-1|TRBV5-1|TRBD2|-
TGCGCCAGCAGCTTGGGAACGGGAGGATATGAGCAGTTCTTC
CASSLGTGGYEQFF
>TRBJ1-1|TRBV19|TRBD1|few
TGTGCCAGCCGGACAGGGGCCCGACTGAGCACTGAAGCTTTCTTT
CASRTGARLSTEAFF
>TRBJ1-5|TRBV25-1|-|-
TGTGCCAGCAGTGATTCCAGGGCAAATCAGCCCCAGCATTTT
CASSDSRANQPQHF
>TRBJ2-7|TRBV7-6|-|-
TGTGCCAGCAGCTTCAGGGGGGAAGGGACCTACGAGCAGTACTTC
CASSFRGEGTYEQYF
>TRBJ2-4|TRBV6-5|TRBD1|-
TGTGCCAGCCAGGGGGCCCCGCCAAAAAACATTCAGTACTTC
CASQGAPPKNIQYF
>TRBJ2-1|TRBV7-2|-|-
TGTGCCAGCAGCTTATCACGACTCAGCTCCTACAATGAGCAGTTCTTC
CASSLSRLSSYNEQFF
>TRBJ2-2|TRBV5-1|TRBD1|-
TGCGCCAGCAGCTCGGGACAGGGGACCGGGGAGCTGTTTTTT
CASSSGQGTGELFF
>TRBJ2-7|TRBV14|-|-
TGTGCCAGCAGCCGTAACTACGAGCAGTACTTC
CASSRNYEQYF
>TRBJ1-2|TRBV6-5|-|-
TGTGCCAGCTTCAATGGCCAGGGGCATGGCTACACCTTC
CASFNGQGHGYTF
>TRBJ2-2|TRBV5-1|-|-
TGCGCCAGCAGCTTTGACAGCCTACCCATACCCACCGGGGAGCTGTTTTTT
CASSFDSLPIPTGELFF
>TRBJ1-1|TRBV19|-|-
TGTGCCAGTAGTAACGGGATAGCTAAGGTTGGTGAAGCTTTCTTT
CASSNGIAKVGEAFF
>TRBJ1-2|TRBV7-2|TRBD1|-
TGTGCCAGCAGCCGGCGTGTGGGACAGGCGAACTATGGCTACACCTTC
CASSRRVGQANYGYTF
>TRBJ1-6|TRBV15|TRBD1|-
TGTGCCACCAGCAGCGAACAGGGGGCTCGGAATTCACCCCTCCACTTT
CATSSEQGARNSPLHF
>TRBJ1-2|TRBV2|TRBD1|-
TGTGCCAGCAGGGGGGACAGGGCGGATGGCTACACCTTC
CASRGDRADGYTF
>TRBJ2-7|TRBV7-9|TRBD2|-
TGTGCCAGCAGCCCTGGGACTAGCGGGGGGCTACCCTACGAGCAGTACTTC
CASSPGTSGGLPYEQYF
>TRBJ1-2|TRBV9|-|-
TGTGCCAGCAGCGGTCCACAGGGCTATGGCTACACCTTC
CASSGPQGYGYTF
>TRBJ2-3|TRBV5-1|-|-
TGCGCCAGCAGCTTGGTTGGTGGGGCGCACACAGATACGCAGTATTTT
CASSLVGGAHTDTQYF
>TRBJ1-1|TRBV19|-|-
TGTGCCAGCGGACATGGACAAGGGAACACTGAAGCTTTCTTT
CASGHGQGNTEAFF
>TRBJ2-5|TRBV5-6|TRBD1|-
TGTGCCAGCAGCCCTAAGGACAGGGAAGAGACCCAGTACTTC
CASSPKDREETQYF
>TRBJ2-3|TRBV7-9|TRBD1|-
TGTGCCAGCAATTCCCGGGACAGGGGGCGGACTAGCACAGATACGCAGTATTTT
CASNSRDRGRTSTDTQYF
>TRBJ2-2|TRBV5-1|TRBD1|-
TGCGCCAGCAGGACCCGGACAGGGGGGACCGGGGAGCTGTTTTTT
CASRTRTGGTGELFF
>TRBJ2-1|TRBV5-1|TRBD2|-
TGCGCCAGCAGCTCGAGCGGGGGACCATCATCCAATGAGCAGTTCTTC
CASSSSGGPSSNEQFF